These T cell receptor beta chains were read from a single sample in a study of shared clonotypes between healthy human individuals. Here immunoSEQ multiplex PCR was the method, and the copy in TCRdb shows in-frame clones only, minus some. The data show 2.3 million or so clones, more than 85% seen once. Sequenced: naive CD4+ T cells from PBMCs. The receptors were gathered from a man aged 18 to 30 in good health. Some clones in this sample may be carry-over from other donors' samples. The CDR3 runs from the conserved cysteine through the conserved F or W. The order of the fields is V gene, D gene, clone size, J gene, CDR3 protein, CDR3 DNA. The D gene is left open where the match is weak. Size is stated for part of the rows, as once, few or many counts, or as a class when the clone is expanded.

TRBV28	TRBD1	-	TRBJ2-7	CASTVGGVSYEQYF	TGTGCCAGCACCGTAGGGGGCGTCTCCTACGAGCAGTACTTC
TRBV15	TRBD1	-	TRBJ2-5	CATSRGGSAGTGQETQYF	TGTGCCACCAGCAGAGGGGGCTCAGCCGGGACAGGGCAAGAGACCCAGTACTTC
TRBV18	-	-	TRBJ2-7	CASSPPGLSSYEQYF	TGTGCCAGCTCACCACCGGGACTGAGCTCCTACGAGCAGTACTTC
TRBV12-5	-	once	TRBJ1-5	CASGLAEGRGGQPQHF	TGTGCTAGTGGTTTAGCCGAGGGGAGGGGAGGTCAGCCCCAGCATTTT
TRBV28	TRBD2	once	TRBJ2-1	CASSDRLASSYNEQFF	TGTGCCAGCAGTGACAGACTAGCCAGCTCCTACAATGAGCAGTTCTTC
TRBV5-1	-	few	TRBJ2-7	CASSSLANEQYF	TGCGCCAGCAGCTCTCTAGCCAACGAGCAGTACTTC
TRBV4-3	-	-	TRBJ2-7	CASSRNRAYEQYF	TGCGCCAGCAGCCGGAACAGGGCCTACGAGCAGTACTTC
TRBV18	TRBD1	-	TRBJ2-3	CASSPLRVGAGTGSTDTQYF	TGTGCCAGCTCACCACTACGGGTCGGAGCCGGGACAGGGAGCACAGATACGCAGTATTTT
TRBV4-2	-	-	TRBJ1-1	CASSQGGGRTEAFF	TGTGCCAGCAGCCAGGGAGGGGGGCGGACTGAAGCTTTCTTT
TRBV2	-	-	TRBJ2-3	CASSVRDPYTDTQYF	TGTGCCAGCAGTGTCCGGGACCCATACACAGATACGCAGTATTTT
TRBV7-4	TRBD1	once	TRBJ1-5	CASIRQGSRTQPQHF	TGTGCCAGCATCAGACAGGGGTCGAGGACCCAGCCCCAGCATTTT
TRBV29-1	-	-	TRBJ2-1	CSVVSGWGQFF	TGCAGCGTTGTGTCAGGGTGGGGGCAGTTCTTC
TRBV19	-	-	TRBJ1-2	CASSMRSYGYTF	TGTGCCAGTAGTATGCGGAGCTATGGCTACACCTTC
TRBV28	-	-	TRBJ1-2	CASKISGPYGYTF	TGTGCCAGCAAGATATCGGGCCCCTATGGCTACACCTTC
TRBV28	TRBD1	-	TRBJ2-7	CASSPPGTGGYEQYF	TGTGCCAGCAGTCCCCCCGGGACAGGGGGCTACGAGCAGTACTTC
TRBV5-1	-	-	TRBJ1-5	CASSFGGSDHQPQHF	TGCGCCAGCAGCTTTGGAGGGTCCGACCATCAGCCCCAGCATTTT
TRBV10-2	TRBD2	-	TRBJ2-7	CASRSGSNEDEQYF	TGCGCCAGCAGGAGCGGGAGTAATGAAGACGAGCAGTACTTC
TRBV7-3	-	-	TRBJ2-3	CASSSGVPDTQYF	TGTGCCAGCAGCTCGGGAGTTCCAGATACGCAGTATTTT
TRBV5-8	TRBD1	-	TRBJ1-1	CATFRDRGPTEAFF	TGTGCCACCTTCCGGGACAGGGGACCCACTGAAGCTTTCTTT
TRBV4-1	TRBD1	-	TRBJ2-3	CASSHYGQGIRDTQYF	TGCGCCAGCAGCCACTACGGACAGGGAATACGAGATACGCAGTATTTT
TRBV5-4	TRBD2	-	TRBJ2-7	CAAASGRYYEQYF	TGTGCCGCGGCTAGCGGGAGGTACTACGAGCAGTACTTC
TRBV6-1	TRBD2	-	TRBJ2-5	CASSGGLAVQAQYF	TGTGCCAGCAGTGGGGGACTAGCGGTACAGGCCCAGTACTTC
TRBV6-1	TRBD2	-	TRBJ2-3	CASRGLAFSTDTQYF	TGTGCCAGCAGGGGACTAGCATTCAGCACAGATACGCAGTATTTT
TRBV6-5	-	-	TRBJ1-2	CASSPTGSHGYTF	TGTGCCAGCAGCCCAACAGGGAGTCACGGCTACACCTTC
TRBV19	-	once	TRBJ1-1	CASSAQGRNTEAFF	TGTGCCAGTAGTGCACAGGGCAGGAACACTGAAGCTTTCTTT
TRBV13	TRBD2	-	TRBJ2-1	CASSWGLAGGSNEQFF	TGTGCCAGCAGCTGGGGACTAGCGGGAGGGTCCAATGAGCAGTTCTTC
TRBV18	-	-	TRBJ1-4	CASSPVAGPTNEKLFF	TGTGCCAGCTCACCTGTGGCCGGGCCAACTAATGAAAAACTGTTTTTT
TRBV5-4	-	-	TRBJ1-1	CASSWDSLPLNTEAFF	TGTGCCAGCAGCTGGGATTCCCTTCCTTTGAACACTGAAGCTTTCTTT
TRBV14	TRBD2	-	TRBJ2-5	CASSQDPGGSQETQYF	TGTGCCAGCAGCCAAGATCCGGGGGGTAGTCAAGAGACCCAGTACTTC
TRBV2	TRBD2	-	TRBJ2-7	CASAIPGTSGSYEQYF	TGTGCCAGCGCCATACCCGGGACTAGCGGCTCCTACGAGCAGTACTTC
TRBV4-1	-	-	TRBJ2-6	CASSQQGGRIAGANVLTF	TGCGCCAGCAGCCAACAAGGGGGGAGAATCGCTGGGGCCAACGTCCTGACTTTC
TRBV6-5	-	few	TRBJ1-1	CASSANGWSFF	TGTGCCAGCAGTGCCAATGGGTGGTCTTTCTTT
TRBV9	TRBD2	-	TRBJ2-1	CASSVGTSGRAGENEQFF	TGTGCCAGCAGCGTAGGTACTAGCGGGAGGGCCGGAGAGAATGAGCAGTTCTTC
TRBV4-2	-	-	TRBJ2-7	CASSQDRSLGSYEQYF	TGTGCCAGCAGCCAAGATCGAAGTCTGGGGAGCTACGAGCAGTACTTC
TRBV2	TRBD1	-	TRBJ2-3	CASGGQGTQYF	TGTGCCAGCGGGGGACAGGGTACGCAGTATTTT
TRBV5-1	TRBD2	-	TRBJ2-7	CASSLILADRRHEQYF	TGCGCCAGCAGCTTAATACTAGCGGACCGAAGGCACGAGCAGTACTTC
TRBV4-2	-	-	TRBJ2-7	CASSGPQAGLYEQYF	TGTGCCAGCAGCGGACCCCAGGCTGGACTCTACGAGCAGTACTTC
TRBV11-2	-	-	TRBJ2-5	CASSLVRTRGETQYF	TGTGCCAGCAGCTTAGTGAGGACGAGGGGAGAGACCCAGTACTTC
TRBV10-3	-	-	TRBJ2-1	CAISPHTWNEQFF	TGTGCCATCAGTCCTCATACATGGAATGAGCAGTTCTTC
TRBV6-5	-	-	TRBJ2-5	CASSYSPGYQETQYF	TGTGCCAGCAGTTACTCCCCAGGCTACCAAGAGACCCAGTACTTC
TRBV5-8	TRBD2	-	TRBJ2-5	CASSLVQREGQETQYF	TGTGCCAGCAGCTTGGTCCAGCGGGAGGGCCAAGAGACCCAGTACTTC
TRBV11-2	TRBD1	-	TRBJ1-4	CASSSQGSSEKLFF	TGTGCCAGCAGCTCACAGGGGTCGAGTGAAAAACTGTTTTTT
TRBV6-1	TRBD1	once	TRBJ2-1	CASSWDRGNEQFF	TGTGCCAGCAGTTGGGACAGGGGCAATGAGCAGTTCTTC
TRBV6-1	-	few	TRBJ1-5	CASRGSINQPQHF	TGTGCCAGCCGGGGGAGTATCAATCAGCCCCAGCATTTT
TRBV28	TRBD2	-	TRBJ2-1	CAAGDHPFF	TGTGCGGCGGGGGACCACCCGTTCTTC
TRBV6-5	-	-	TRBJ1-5	CASSRRSGNQPQHF	TGTGCCAGCAGCCGTAGGTCCGGCAATCAGCCCCAGCATTTT
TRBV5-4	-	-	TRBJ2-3	CASSYHAGVTDTQYF	TGTGCCAGCAGCTACCACGCGGGCGTAACAGATACGCAGTATTTT
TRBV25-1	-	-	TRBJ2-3	CASSGEGPEGTDTQYF	TGTGCCAGCAGTGGTGAAGGCCCGGAGGGCACAGATACGCAGTATTTT
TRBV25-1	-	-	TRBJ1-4	CASSRTQGKLFF	TGTGCCAGCAGCCGAACACAGGGAAAACTGTTTTTT
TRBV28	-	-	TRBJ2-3	CATFPGAITDTQYF	TGTGCCACCTTCCCGGGGGCAATCACAGATACGCAGTATTTT
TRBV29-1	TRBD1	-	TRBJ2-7	CSAVTGGTYEQYF	TGCAGCGCCGTTACAGGGGGCACTTACGAGCAGTACTTC
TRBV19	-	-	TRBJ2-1	CASRWDKYYNEQFF	TGTGCCAGTAGATGGGACAAATACTACAATGAGCAGTTCTTC
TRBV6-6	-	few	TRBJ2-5	CASSYSQETQYF	TGTGCCAGCAGTTACAGCCAAGAGACCCAGTACTTC
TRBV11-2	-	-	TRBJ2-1	CASSLGRSYERNEQFF	TGTGCCAGCAGCTTAGGGCGGTCCTATGAGAGGAACGAGCAGTTCTTC
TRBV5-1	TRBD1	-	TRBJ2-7	CASSLYGTGVEQYF	TGCGCCAGCAGCTTGTACGGGACAGGGGTCGAGCAGTACTTC
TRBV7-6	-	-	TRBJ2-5	CASSLAVQPGWETQYF	TGTGCCAGCAGCTTAGCGGTTCAGCCTGGTTGGGAGACCCAGTACTTC